A selection of T cell receptor beta chains follows, all from one sample in a study of T cell responses to AZD1222 COVID-19 vaccine. The data were produced by immunoSEQ multiplex PCR, yet TCRdb's version contains in-frame clones alone and is incomplete. This table holds around 150,000 clones, 92% found once. Sequencing was performed on peripheral blood, taken 28 days after the second AZD1222 dose. The receptor set was obtained from an adult who received the AZD1222 COVID-19 vaccine. The CDR3 runs from the conserved cysteine through the conserved F or W. A D gene is named only where the DNA matches it firmly. Expanded clones are given a class, and other clones once, few, many or no size at all.

CDR3nt: TGTGCCAGCAGCCAAGACTATACCACAGATACGCAGTATTTT; CDR3aa: CASSQDYTTDTQYF; abundance: NA; v_gene: TRBV3-1/TRBV3-2; j_gene: TRBJ2-3; d_gene: NA
CDR3nt: TGTGCCAGCAGTGATCGAACAGCACTAGCGGGAGGTTACAATGAGCAGTTCTTC; CDR3aa: CASSDRTALAGGYNEQFF; abundance: once; v_gene: TRBV2; j_gene: TRBJ2-1; d_gene: TRBD2
CDR3nt: TGCGCCAGCAGCGCTGAGGGCACTGAAGCTTTCTTT; CDR3aa: CASSAEGTEAFF; abundance: NA; v_gene: TRBV5-1; j_gene: TRBJ1-1; d_gene: NA
CDR3nt: TGTGCCAGTAGTACCTATAGACAGGGGAGTACCTACGAGCAGTACTTC; CDR3aa: CASSTYRQGSTYEQYF; abundance: NA; v_gene: TRBV19; j_gene: TRBJ2-7; d_gene: TRBD1
CDR3nt: TGTGCCAGCAGGCCTCGCGCGGTCGGTGAAAAACTGTTTTTT; CDR3aa: CASRPRAVGEKLFF; abundance: once; v_gene: TRBV7-2; j_gene: TRBJ1-4; d_gene: NA
CDR3nt: TGTGCCAGCAGCTCCCATATTGGACCGGGGGGCTACACCTTC; CDR3aa: CASSSHIGPGGYTF; abundance: NA; v_gene: TRBV13; j_gene: TRBJ1-2; d_gene: NA
CDR3nt: TGTGCCAGCAGCGTAGGTTGGAGGGGTGAGAACATTCAGTACTTC; CDR3aa: CASSVGWRGENIQYF; abundance: NA; v_gene: TRBV9; j_gene: TRBJ2-4; d_gene: NA
CDR3nt: TGTGCCACCAGTGAATCCCAGGAATACACCGGGGAGCTGTTTTTT; CDR3aa: CATSESQEYTGELFF; abundance: NA; v_gene: TRBV24-1; j_gene: TRBJ2-2; d_gene: NA
CDR3nt: TGCAGCGTTGACAGGGTCGGGGAAGAGACCCAGTACTTC; CDR3aa: CSVDRVGEETQYF; abundance: NA; v_gene: TRBV29-1; j_gene: TRBJ2-5; d_gene: NA
CDR3nt: TGTGCCAGCAGTTTACCCGACCTAGGACAGGGAAGGAACTATGGCTACACCTTC; CDR3aa: CASSLPDLGQGRNYGYTF; abundance: NA; v_gene: TRBV28; j_gene: TRBJ1-2; d_gene: TRBD1
CDR3nt: TGCGCCAGCAGTGAGAGGACTAGCGGACACAATGAGCAGTTCTTC; CDR3aa: CASSERTSGHNEQFF; abundance: NA; v_gene: TRBV10-1; j_gene: TRBJ2-1; d_gene: TRBD2
CDR3nt: TGTGCCAGCGGCCGGACAGGCGGGGCTTTCTTT; CDR3aa: CASGRTGGAFF; abundance: NA; v_gene: TRBV6-5; j_gene: TRBJ1-1; d_gene: TRBD1
CDR3nt: TGTGCCAGCAGTTCCCCGGGACAGAGGTCCTACGAGCAGTACTTC; CDR3aa: CASSSPGQRSYEQYF; abundance: NA; v_gene: TRBV6-5; j_gene: TRBJ2-7; d_gene: TRBD1
CDR3nt: TGCGCCAGCAGCGGCAATCTGGGGCAAGCTTTCTTT; CDR3aa: CASSGNLGQAFF; abundance: once; v_gene: TRBV5-1; j_gene: TRBJ1-1; d_gene: NA
CDR3nt: TGTGCCAGCAGAACGGGGGGGGGCAGGCAGCCCCAGCATTTT; CDR3aa: CASRTGGGRQPQHF; abundance: NA; v_gene: TRBV6-5; j_gene: TRBJ1-5; d_gene: NA
CDR3nt: TGTGCCAGCAGCCCCATTGGGGGTAATTCACCCCTCCACTTT; CDR3aa: CASSPIGGNSPLHF; abundance: NA; v_gene: TRBV6-5; j_gene: TRBJ1-6; d_gene: NA
CDR3nt: TGTGCCAGCAGCGTAGATCTTTCCAGTTCCTACGAGCAGTACTTC; CDR3aa: CASSVDLSSSYEQYF; abundance: NA; v_gene: TRBV9; j_gene: TRBJ2-7; d_gene: NA
CDR3nt: TGTGCCAGCAGTTACAGAGGACGGATGGCCAATTCACCCCTCCACTTT; CDR3aa: CASSYRGRMANSPLHF; abundance: NA; v_gene: TRBV6-5; j_gene: TRBJ1-6; d_gene: NA
CDR3nt: TGTGCCAGCCTTTCGCGGGAGGATTACAATGAGCAGTTCTTC; CDR3aa: CASLSREDYNEQFF; abundance: NA; v_gene: TRBV5-4; j_gene: TRBJ2-1; d_gene: TRBD2
CDR3nt: TGTGCCAGCAGCCGTCGCTCGGGGTCGACGAACTATGGCTACACCTTC; CDR3aa: CASSRRSGSTNYGYTF; abundance: NA; v_gene: TRBV14; j_gene: TRBJ1-2; d_gene: NA
CDR3nt: TGTGCCAGCAGCTTGGACAGGGGAAGGGCAGATACGCAGTATTTT; CDR3aa: CASSLDRGRADTQYF; abundance: NA; v_gene: TRBV9; j_gene: TRBJ2-3; d_gene: TRBD1
CDR3nt: TGTGCCAGCAGTTCCCCCTCGGCAGGGGGCTCCTACGAGCAGTACTTC; CDR3aa: CASSSPSAGGSYEQYF; abundance: NA; v_gene: TRBV28; j_gene: TRBJ2-7; d_gene: TRBD1
CDR3nt: TGTGCCTGGAGTACCCGGGGTTTCTACCCTCTAGCGCAGTATTTT; CDR3aa: CAWSTRGFYPLAQYF; abundance: NA; v_gene: TRBV30; j_gene: TRBJ2-3; d_gene: NA